This T cell receptor (beta chain) appears in the sequencing data of a study of response to subunit inactivated influenza vaccine. This clonotype was picked up one time. Antigen specificity is unknown. V was pared by 0 bases and J by 1 base, with 6 bases of the junction left unmatched. This CDR3 has 16 residues. The germline V gene has CDR1 SGHRS and CDR2 YFSETQ. Study results and limitations: The authors offered the suggestion that each seasonal influenza vaccination recruits few new T cells.

MiXCR, run by TCRdb on the RT-PCR reads, gives a single entry per CDR3 protein. The sample has 700,000 to 900,000 distinct CDR3 sequences, 21% seen once. The source of this sequence is a man aged 45-65 years who received an inactivated influenza vaccine. The sample in question was PBMCs from blood, obtained more than 4 days after vaccination. The V call is TRBV5-1, the J call TRBJ2-7; TRBD1 agrees at 8 bases. The chain's CDR3 is CASSLAKGQVSYEQYF. The DNA of the CDR3 is TGCGCCAGCAGCTTGGCCAAGGGACAGGTGTCCTACGAGCAGTACTTC. Based on the CDR3 plus reference TRBV5-1 and TRBJ2-7, the full variable domain is KAGVTQTPRYLIKTRGQQVTLSCSPISGHRSVSWYQQTPGQGLQFLFEYFSETQRNKGNFPGRFSGRQFSNSRSEMNVSTLELGDSALYLCASSLAKGQVSYEQYFGPGTRLTVT.